This passage covers 4 T cell receptor beta chains from one sample sequenced in a study of blood T cell repertoires in COVID-19 (dated by TCRdb to 2019 to 2021). Library preparation employed the immunoSEQ multiplex PCR assay. Held by TCRdb, this immuneACCESS table contains in-frame sequences only and omits some clones. Under half of the omission traces to an unresolved V gene where checked; the cause of the rest is unknown. In all, the sample holds 400,000 or so clones, and approximately 90% of those were seen once. The top ten hold about 0.91% of the sample. What was sequenced was peripheral blood. The receptors derive from a man aged 18 to 29 with COVID-19, enrolled during active disease.

The CDR3 reads CASSEGGKLFF. The CDR3 nucleotides read TGTGCCAGCAGTGAGGGGGGGAAACTGTTTTTT. This chain connects TRBV2 to TRBJ1-4; possibly TRBD1 for D (5 bases). There are 11 residues in the CDR3. Germline values: CDR1 SNHLY, CDR2 FYNNEI. V gave up 3 bases and J gave up 11 bases, with 7 bases separating them.

The V call is TRBV5-1, the J call TRBJ1-2; 7 positions agree with TRBD1. Losses at the gene ends were 4 bases for V and 4 bases for J; bases not matched to a gene: 10. The CDR3 has 15 amino acids. Germline V CDR1 and CDR2: SGHRS, YFSETQ. In nucleotides, the CDR3 is TGCGCCAGCAGCCCAGTCCCGGGACAGCGCTATGGCTACACCTTC. This sequence encodes CASSPVPGQRYGYTF.

V is TRBV4-1 and J is TRBJ2-1; D perhaps matches TRBD1 (5 bases). Germline assignment: CDR1 MGHRA and CDR2 YSYEKL. This CDR3 comprises 14 residues. V was clipped by 4 bases and J by 9 bases, with 16 bases between them. CDR3 residues: CASSPFQGGFEQFF. The CDR3, as DNA: TGCGCCAGCAGCCCTTTTCAGGGTGGATTTGAGCAGTTCTTC.

The chain is built from TRBV28 and TRBJ1-6; 8 bases align to TRBD1. Germline V gives CDR1 MDHEN, CDR2 SYDVKM. The trim removed 4 bases at V and 7 bases at J, leaving 15 bases unmatched. The CDR3 totals 18 residues. This CDR3 is CASSSGTGGPKRNSPLHF. The CDR3 DNA reads TGTGCCAGCAGTTCCGGGACAGGCGGCCCTAAAAGGAATTCACCCCTCCACTTT.